This TCR beta chain originates from a study of CD8+ T cells in alopecia areata. Notes on the study in general: Affected scalp, especially in alopecia totalis/universalis, had a higher clonality than normal scalp did.

Isolated RNA was reverse transcribed into cDNA used as the sequencing template. Clones were sequenced by immunoSEQ multiplex PCR, and TCRdb holds only the in-frame ones, with some missing. The sample carries roughly 180,000 clones, roughly 60% recorded once. Obtained from alopecia areata patients were lesional scalp punch biopsies along with peripheral blood. V shed 0 bases and J shed 3 bases, with 18 bases lying between them. Germline V CDR1 and CDR2: SGHAT, FQNNGV. There are 17 residues in the CDR3. Concerning this clone: Its antigen is as yet unknown.

The input for sequencing was CD4+ T cells sorted from blood, taken at week 0. The chain carries TRBV11-2 and TRBJ2-7, with D possibly called TRBD1 or TRBD2 (5 bases each). The sequence was collected from a human donor with alopecia areata. The CDR3 bases are TGTGCCAGCAGCTTAGATTCGGGGACGGCCCAGGTCTACGAGCAGTACTTC. Protein: CASSLDSGTAQVYEQYF.